What follows are 5 T cell receptor beta chains derived from one specimen sequenced in a study of blood T cells in healthy people across ages. Primed by a sample-barcoded 5' primer and a J-beta primer mix, a second PCR proceeded for 7 to 11 cycles. TCRdb processed the 5' RACE reads anew with MiXCR; each CDR3 protein has one entry. The table records about 1.4 million distinct CDR3 sequences, 45% to 70% of them present only once. The material sequenced was blood. These receptors all stem from a man in his late teens or twenties in good health.

This chain connects TRBV6-2 or TRBV6-3 to TRBJ2-6; D is possibly TRBD1 (5 bases). The CDR3 extends over 18 amino acids. The germline CDR1 and CDR2 sequences are MNHEY and SVGEGT. The germline V and J ends were trimmed by 2 bases and 3 bases, with 17 bases remaining between them. The CDR3 coding sequence is TGTGCCAGCAGTTACGTCGACAGTCTAGAATTTGGGGCCAACGTCCTGACTTTC. Protein: CASSYVDSLEFGANVLTF.

This clonotype has just a few counts. This chain connects TRBV6-4 to TRBJ2-7, with a tentative D call TRBD2 (6 bases). Deletions cut 8 bases from V and 3 bases from J, with 11 bases between. The V gene's germline CDR1 is MRHNA and CDR2 SNTAGT. The CDR3 is 12 amino acids. CDR3 sequence reads: CASRELSYEQYF. Written as DNA, the CDR3 is TGTGCCAGCCGGGAGCTAAGCTACGAGCAGTACTTC.

The chain has TRBV15 and TRBJ2-1; 8 nucleotides align to TRBD1. The ends lost 9 bases at V and 6 bases at J; junction bases unmatched: 7. The CDR3 length is 13 residues. CDR1 and CDR2 (germline): LNHNV, YYDKDF (reference sequence). CDR3 protein: CATTLDRANEQFF. CDR3 DNA sequence: TGTGCCACTACCCTGGACAGGGCCAATGAGCAGTTCTTC.

In this sample, this clonotype turned up a few times. The rearrangement uses TRBV4-3 and TRBJ1-2; no definite D call. V gave up 3 bases and J gave up 6 bases, with 26 bases separating them. The CDR3 contains 18 residues. From germline, CDR1 is LGHNA and CDR2 YSLEER. DNA for the CDR3: TGCGCCAGCAGCCAGCGACAAAGGGCGGTTCACTTCTGGGATGGCTACACCTTC. Translation: CASSQRQRAVHFWDGYTF.

The chain employs TRBV20-1 and TRBJ2-1, with 7 bases matching TRBD2. The tail of the sequence fits TRBJ2-7 better, so the J call may be wrong. Looked up from germline, CDR1 is DFQATT and CDR2 is SNEGSKA (reference sequence). There are 15 residues in the CDR3. The DNA for the CDR3 is TGCAGTGCTAGAGATCAGCTAGCGGAGTACAATGAGCAGTACTTC. Amino acids: CSARDQLAEYNEQYF.